This record concerns one T cell receptor beta chain sequence. TCRdb used MiXCR to reprocess the 5' RACE reads, holding one entry per CDR3 protein. This table has about 82,000 distinct CDR3 sequences, about 12% appearing once. The time point is: sample taken at primary tumor resection. Unsorted whole RNA samples from tumor, nontumor lung or frozen PBMC were sequenced. This sample stems from a study of spatial heterogeneity in lung cancer. The germline V gene has CDR1 LNHDA and CDR2 SQIVND (reference sequence). The length of the CDR3 is 15 residues. V shed 6 bases and J shed 3 bases, with 17 bases lying between them.

The sequencing here drew on PBMCs, taken at surgery. This clonotype was obtained from a male donor with early-stage non-small cell lung cancer. The rearrangement links TRBV19 to TRBJ1-1; tentative D call: TRBD1 (6 bases). The CDR3 DNA reads TGTGCCAGTAGGAATCGGACAGCTCAATACACTGAAGCTTTCTTT. Amino acids: CASRNRTAQYTEAFF.